The clone carrying this T cell receptor (beta chain) was picked up a small number of times. Its antigen is unidentified. The sample contains more than one DNA sequence encoding this CDR3. Amplification used 60 Vbeta primers and 13 Jbeta primers. Using immunoSEQ multiplex PCR, the repertoire was profiled, and TCRdb retains in-frame clones only, with some absent. The data show some 150,000 clones, roughly 80% seen once. The V and J ends lost 2 bases and 4 bases, in that order; junction bases with no gene match: 7. The length of the CDR3 is 16 residues. Germline loops: CDR1 SGDLS, CDR2 YYNGEE. The source of the sample is a study of cytomegalovirus exposure and HLA in healthy donors. Study-level results: Fewer N-insertions (relative to the roughly 730-donor mean) were reportedly seen in an Asian-associated ancestry cluster in a later analysis. The productive fraction for most TCR beta V segments was about 87% or about 30% in an earlier analysis. V- and J-gene trimming in TCR beta was tied to a missense DCLRE1C variant by an analysis performed later.

The receptor's source is a woman in her 30s in good health and CMV-seronegative. Specimen: PBMCs. V and J are TRBV9 and TRBJ2-2; 8 bases line up with TRBD2. The CDR3 DNA reads as TGTGCCAGCAGCGTGGATATAGCGGGGCTCACCGGGGAGCTGTTTTTT. Protein product: CASSVDIAGLTGELFF.